Given below is one T cell receptor (beta chain) in context. The data were obtained in a study of blood T cell repertoires in COVID-19. Turning to the study itself: Samples of COVID-19 (acute and convalescent) were obtained from the United States, Italy and Spain.

Clones were sequenced by immunoSEQ multiplex PCR, and TCRdb holds only the in-frame ones, with some missing. Among about 43,000 clones listed, about 90% were seen once. This TCR was sampled from a human donor in a cohort sampled during active COVID-19. The specimen was peripheral blood.

The DNA for the CDR3 is TGTGCCAGCAGCTCCCTGGACAGCAACACTGAAGCTTTCTTT. As protein: CASSSLDSNTEAFF. The chain employs TRBV7-9 and TRBJ1-1; tentative D call: TRBD1 (6 bases). Germline V CDR1 and CDR2: SEHNR, FQNEAQ (reference sequence). The V end lost 4 bases, the J end lost 2 bases, and 11 bases lay between the germline ends. This CDR3 has 14 amino acids.